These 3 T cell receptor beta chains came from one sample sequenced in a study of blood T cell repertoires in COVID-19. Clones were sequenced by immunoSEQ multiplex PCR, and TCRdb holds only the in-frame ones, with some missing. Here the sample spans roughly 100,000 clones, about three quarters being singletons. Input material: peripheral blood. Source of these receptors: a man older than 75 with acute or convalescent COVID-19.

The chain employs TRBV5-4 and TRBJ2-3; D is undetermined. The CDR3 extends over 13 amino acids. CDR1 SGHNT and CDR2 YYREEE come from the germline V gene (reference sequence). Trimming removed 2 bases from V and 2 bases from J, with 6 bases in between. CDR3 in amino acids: CASSFPHTDTQYF. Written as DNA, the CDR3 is TGTGCCAGCAGCTTTCCCCACACAGATACGCAGTATTTT.

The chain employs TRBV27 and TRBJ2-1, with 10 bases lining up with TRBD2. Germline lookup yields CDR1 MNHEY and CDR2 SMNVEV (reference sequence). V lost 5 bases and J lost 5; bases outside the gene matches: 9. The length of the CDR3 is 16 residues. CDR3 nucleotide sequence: TGTGCCAGCAGTAAATTGACTAGCGGGCCTAACAATGAGCAGTTCTTC. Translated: CASSKLTSGPNNEQFF.

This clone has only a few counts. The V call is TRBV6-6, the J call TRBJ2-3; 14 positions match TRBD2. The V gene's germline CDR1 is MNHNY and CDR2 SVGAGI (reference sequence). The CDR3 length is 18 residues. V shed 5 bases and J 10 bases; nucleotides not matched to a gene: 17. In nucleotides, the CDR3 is TGTGCCAGCAGTCCAACCATTTCCGGGACTAGCGGGAGAGAGGCGCAGTATTTT. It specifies CASSPTISGTSGREAQYF.